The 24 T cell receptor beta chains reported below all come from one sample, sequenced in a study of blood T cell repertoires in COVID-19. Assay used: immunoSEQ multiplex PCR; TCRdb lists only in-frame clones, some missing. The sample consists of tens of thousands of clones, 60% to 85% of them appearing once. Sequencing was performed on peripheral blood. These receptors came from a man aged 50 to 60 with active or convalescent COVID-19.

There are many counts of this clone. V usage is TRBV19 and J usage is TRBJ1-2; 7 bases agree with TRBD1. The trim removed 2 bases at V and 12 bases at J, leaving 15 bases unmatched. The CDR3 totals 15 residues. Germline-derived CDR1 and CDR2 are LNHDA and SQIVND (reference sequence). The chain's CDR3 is CASSISQDRSGLHTF. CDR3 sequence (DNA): TGTGCCAGTAGTATATCCCAGGACAGGTCGGGCCTGCACACCTTC.

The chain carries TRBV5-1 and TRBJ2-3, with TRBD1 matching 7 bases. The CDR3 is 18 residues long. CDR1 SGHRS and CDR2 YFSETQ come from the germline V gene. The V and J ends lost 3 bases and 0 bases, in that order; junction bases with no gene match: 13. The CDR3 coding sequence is TGCGCCAGCAGCTCGGGACAGTCGGAATTCCTTAGCACAGATACGCAGTATTTT. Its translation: CASSSGQSEFLSTDTQYF.

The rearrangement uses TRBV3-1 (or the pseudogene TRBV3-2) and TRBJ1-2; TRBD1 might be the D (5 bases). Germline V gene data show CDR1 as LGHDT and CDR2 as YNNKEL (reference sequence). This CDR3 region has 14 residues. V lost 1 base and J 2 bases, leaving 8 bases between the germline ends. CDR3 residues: CASSQGGDNYGYTF. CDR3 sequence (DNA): TGTGCCAGCAGCCAAGGGGGGGACAACTATGGCTACACCTTC.

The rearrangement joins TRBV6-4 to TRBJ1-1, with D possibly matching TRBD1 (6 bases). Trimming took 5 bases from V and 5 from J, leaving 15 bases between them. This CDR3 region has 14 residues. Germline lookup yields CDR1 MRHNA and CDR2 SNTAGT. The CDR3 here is CASSPHSGATEAFF. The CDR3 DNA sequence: TGTGCCAGCAGTCCACACTCAGGGGCGACTGAAGCTTTCTTT.

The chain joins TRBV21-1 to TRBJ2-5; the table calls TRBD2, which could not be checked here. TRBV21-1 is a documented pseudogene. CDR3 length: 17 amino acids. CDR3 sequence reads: CASSRGTSGRSRETQYF. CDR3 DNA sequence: TGTGCCAGCAGCAGAGGGACTAGCGGGAGGTCTAGGGAGACCCAGTACTTC.

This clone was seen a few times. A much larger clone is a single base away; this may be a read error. The CDR3 coding sequence is TGTGCCCGCCATGGGGGGGTGGGGGTGGGAGCTTTCTTT. Translating it yields CARHGGVGVGAFF. The chain carries TRBV19 and TRBJ1-1; perhaps TRBD1 as D (5 bases). Germline V lookup: CDR1 LNHDA, CDR2 SQIVND (reference sequence). V lost 11 bases to trimming and J lost 10 bases, with 23 bases between them. The CDR3 has 13 residues. The full variable domain, with the rest looked up from reference TRBV19 and TRBJ1-1, is DGGITQSPKYLFRKEGQNVTLSCEQNLNHDAMYWYRQDPGQGLRLIYYSQIVNDFQKGDIAEGYSVSREKKESFPLTVTSAQKNPTAFYLCARHGGVGVGAFFGQGTRLTVV.

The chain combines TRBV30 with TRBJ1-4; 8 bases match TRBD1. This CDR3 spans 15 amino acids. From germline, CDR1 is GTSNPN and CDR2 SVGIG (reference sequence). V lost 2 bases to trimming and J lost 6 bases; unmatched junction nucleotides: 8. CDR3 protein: CAWSPGGQGDEKLFF. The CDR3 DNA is TGTGCCTGGAGTCCCGGCGGACAGGGAGATGAAAAACTGTTTTTT.

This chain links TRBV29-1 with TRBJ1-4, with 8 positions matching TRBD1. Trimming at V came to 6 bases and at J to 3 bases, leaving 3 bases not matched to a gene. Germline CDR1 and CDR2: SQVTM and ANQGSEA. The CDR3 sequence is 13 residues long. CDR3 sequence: CSVMDRANEKLFF. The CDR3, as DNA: TGCAGCGTCATGGACAGGGCTAATGAAAAACTGTTTTTT.

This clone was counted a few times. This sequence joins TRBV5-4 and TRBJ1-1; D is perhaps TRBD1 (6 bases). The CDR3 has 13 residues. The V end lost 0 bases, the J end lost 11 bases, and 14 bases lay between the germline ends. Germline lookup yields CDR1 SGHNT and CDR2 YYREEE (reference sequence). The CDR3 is CASSLGGTGNAFF. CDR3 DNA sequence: TGTGCCAGCAGCTTGGGTGGAACAGGGAATGCTTTCTTT.

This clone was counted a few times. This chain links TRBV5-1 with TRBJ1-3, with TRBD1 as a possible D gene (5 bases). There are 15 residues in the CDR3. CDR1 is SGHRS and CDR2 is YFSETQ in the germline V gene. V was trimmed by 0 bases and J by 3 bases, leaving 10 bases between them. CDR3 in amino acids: CASSLAGTDGNTIYF. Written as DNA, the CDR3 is TGCGCCAGCAGCTTGGCTGGGACTGATGGAAACACCATATATTTT.

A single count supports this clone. The CDR3 reads CASSQDDMAAREKLFF. DNA for the CDR3: TGTGCCAGCAGCCAAGATGATATGGCAGCTAGAGAAAAACTGTTTTTT. The chain carries TRBV3-1 (or the pseudogene TRBV3-2) and TRBJ1-4; D ambiguous. Trimming pared 0 bases from V and 8 bases from J, leaving 16 bases between. The CDR3 covers 16 residues. Germline loops: CDR1 LGHDT, CDR2 YNNKEL (reference sequence).

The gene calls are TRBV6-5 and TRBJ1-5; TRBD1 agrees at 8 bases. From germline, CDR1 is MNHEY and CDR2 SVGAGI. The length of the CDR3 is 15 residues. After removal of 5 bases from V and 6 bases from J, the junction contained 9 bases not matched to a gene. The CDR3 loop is CASSPQGVRGQPQHF. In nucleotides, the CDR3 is TGTGCCAGCAGTCCACAGGGGGTAAGGGGTCAGCCCCAGCATTTT.

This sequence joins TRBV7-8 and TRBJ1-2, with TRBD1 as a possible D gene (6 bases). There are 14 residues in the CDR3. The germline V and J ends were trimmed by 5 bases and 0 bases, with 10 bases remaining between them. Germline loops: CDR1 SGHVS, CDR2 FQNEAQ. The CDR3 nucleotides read TGTGCCAGCAGCGTACAGGGAGCTAACTATGGCTACACCTTC. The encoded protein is CASSVQGANYGYTF.

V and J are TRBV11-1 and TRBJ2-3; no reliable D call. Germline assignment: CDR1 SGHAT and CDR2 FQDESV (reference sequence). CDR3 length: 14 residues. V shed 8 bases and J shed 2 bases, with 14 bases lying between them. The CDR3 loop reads CASVTDNSTDTQYF. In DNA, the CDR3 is TGTGCCAGCGTAACCGATAACTCCACAGATACGCAGTATTTT.

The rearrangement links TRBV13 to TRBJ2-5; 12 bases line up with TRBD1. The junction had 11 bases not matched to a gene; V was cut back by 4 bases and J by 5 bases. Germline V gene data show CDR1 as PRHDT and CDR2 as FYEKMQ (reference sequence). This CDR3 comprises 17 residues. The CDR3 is CASSSLAGQGARETQYF. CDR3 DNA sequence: TGTGCCAGCAGCTCGCTTGCGGGACAGGGGGCCCGGGAGACCCAGTACTTC.

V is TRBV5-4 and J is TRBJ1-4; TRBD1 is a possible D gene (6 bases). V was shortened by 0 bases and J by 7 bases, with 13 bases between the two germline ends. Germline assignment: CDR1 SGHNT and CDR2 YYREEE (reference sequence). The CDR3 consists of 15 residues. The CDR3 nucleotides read TGTGCCAGCAGCTTGGCAGGGGAGGGTACTGAAAAACTGTTTTTT. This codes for CASSLAGEGTEKLFF.

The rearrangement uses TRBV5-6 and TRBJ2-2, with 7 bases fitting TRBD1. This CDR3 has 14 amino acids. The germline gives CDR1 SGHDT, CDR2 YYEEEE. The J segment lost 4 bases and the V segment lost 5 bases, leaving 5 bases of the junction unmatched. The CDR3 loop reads CASRQDRATGELFF. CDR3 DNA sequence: TGTGCCAGCAGACAAGACAGGGCCACCGGGGAGCTGTTTTTT.

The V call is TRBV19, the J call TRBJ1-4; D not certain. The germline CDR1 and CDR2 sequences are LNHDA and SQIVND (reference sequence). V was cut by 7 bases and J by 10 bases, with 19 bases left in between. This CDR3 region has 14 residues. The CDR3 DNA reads TGTGCCAGTAAGGTTTCGCCTGAGGCTGGAAAACTGTTTTTT. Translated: CASKVSPEAGKLFF.

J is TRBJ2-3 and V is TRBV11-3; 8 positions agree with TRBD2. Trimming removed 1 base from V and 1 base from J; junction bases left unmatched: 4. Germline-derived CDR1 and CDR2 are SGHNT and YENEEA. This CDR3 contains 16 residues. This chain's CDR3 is CASSLAGGPGTDTQYF. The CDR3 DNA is TGTGCCAGCAGCTTAGCGGGAGGGCCGGGCACAGATACGCAGTATTTT. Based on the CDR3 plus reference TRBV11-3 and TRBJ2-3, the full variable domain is EAGVVQSPRYKIIEKKQPVAFWCNPISGHNTLYWYLQNLGQGPELLIRYENEEAVDDSQLPKDRFSAERLKGVDSTLKIQPAELGDSAVYLCASSLAGGPGTDTQYFGPGTRLTVL.

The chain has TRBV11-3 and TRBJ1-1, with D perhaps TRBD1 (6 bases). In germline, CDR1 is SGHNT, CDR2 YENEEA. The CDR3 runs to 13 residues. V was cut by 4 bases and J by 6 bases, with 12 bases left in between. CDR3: CASSSQGGAEAFF. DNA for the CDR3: TGTGCCAGCAGCTCACAGGGAGGGGCTGAAGCTTTCTTT.

The CDR3 reads CASGTGENRGTEAFF. The CDR3 coding sequence is TGTGCCAGCGGGACAGGGGAGAATCGGGGGACTGAAGCTTTCTTT. The chain couples TRBV19 to TRBJ1-1, with 10 positions matching TRBD1. V gave up 9 bases and J gave up 5 bases; unmatched junction bases: 12. The germline V gene has CDR1 LNHDA and CDR2 SQIVND (reference sequence). The CDR3 is made up of 15 amino acids.

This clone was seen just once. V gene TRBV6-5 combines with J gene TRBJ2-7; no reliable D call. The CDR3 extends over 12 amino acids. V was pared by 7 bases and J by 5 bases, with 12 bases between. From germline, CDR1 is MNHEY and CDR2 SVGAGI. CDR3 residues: CASTLDLDEQYF. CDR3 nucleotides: TGTGCCAGCACCCTCGACTTGGACGAGCAGTACTTC.

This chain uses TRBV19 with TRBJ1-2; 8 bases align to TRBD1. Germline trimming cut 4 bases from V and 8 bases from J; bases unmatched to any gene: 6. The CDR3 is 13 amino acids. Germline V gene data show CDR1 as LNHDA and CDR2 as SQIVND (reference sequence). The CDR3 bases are TGTGCCAGTAGTACCGACAGGGGTTACGGCTACACCTTC. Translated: CASSTDRGYGYTF.

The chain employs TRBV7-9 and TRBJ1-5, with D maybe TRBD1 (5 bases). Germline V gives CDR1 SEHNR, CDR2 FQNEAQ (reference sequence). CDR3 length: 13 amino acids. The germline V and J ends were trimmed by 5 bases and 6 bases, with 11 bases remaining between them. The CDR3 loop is CASSRLQGQPQHF. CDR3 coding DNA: TGTGCCAGCAGCCGTCTCCAGGGTCAGCCCCAGCATTTT. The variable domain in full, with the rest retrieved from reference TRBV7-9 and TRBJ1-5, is DTGVSQNPRHKITKRGQNVTFRCDPISEHNRLYWYRQTLGQGPEFLTYFQNEAQLEKSRLLSDRFSAERPKGSFSTLEIQRTEQGDSAMYLCASSRLQGQPQHFGDGTRLSIL.